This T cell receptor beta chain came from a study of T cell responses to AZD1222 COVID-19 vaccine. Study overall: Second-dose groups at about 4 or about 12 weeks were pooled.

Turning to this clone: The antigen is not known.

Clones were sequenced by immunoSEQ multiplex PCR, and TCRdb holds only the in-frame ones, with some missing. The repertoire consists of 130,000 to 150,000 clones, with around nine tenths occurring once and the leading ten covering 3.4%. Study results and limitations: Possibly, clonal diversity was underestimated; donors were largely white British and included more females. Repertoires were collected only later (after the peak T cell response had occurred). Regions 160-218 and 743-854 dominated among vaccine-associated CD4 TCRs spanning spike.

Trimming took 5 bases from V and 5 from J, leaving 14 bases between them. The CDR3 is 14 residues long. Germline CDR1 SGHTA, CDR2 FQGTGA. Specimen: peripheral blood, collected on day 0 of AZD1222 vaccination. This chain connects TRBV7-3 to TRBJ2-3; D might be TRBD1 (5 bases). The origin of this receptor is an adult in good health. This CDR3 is CASSPQTAQDTQYF. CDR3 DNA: TGTGCCAGCAGCCCTCAGACAGCTCAAGATACGCAGTATTTT.